This T cell receptor beta chain was sequenced for a study of Graves' ophthalmopathy and Graves' hyperthyroidism. RNA transcripts were the template, and TCR beta CDR3 regions were amplified from them. First-round RT-PCR with HTBI primers preceded a second-round multiplex PCR. TCRdb reprocessed the multiplex PCR reads with MiXCR, giving one entry per CDR3 protein. The table includes approximately 330,000 distinct CDR3 sequences, roughly 17% detected once. V lost 11 bases and J lost 5, with 16 bases in between. The CDR3 totals 12 residues. This chain joins TRBV12-3 or TRBV12-4 and TRBJ2-7; D uncertain. Sequences were obtained from peripheral blood. The receptor was isolated from an adult man with Graves' ophthalmopathy. CDR3 sequence reads: CAAPQRVHEQYF. DNA for the CDR3: TGTGCCGCCCCACAGAGAGTTCACGAGCAGTACTTC.